This T cell receptor beta chain appears in the sequencing data of a study of identical twins. Study-wide points: Insertions ran lower in abundant cord blood beta clonotypes, though not in memory repertoires. There is a chance that invariant MAIT and iNKT cells partially muddied zero-insertion analyses.

TCRdb re-called the 5' RACE reads with MiXCR, one entry per CDR3 protein. This sample has fewer than 900,000 distinct CDR3 sequences, with 21% found just once. This CDR3 comprises 13 residues. Germline V gene lookup returns CDR1 KGHDR and CDR2 SFDVKD. Trimming left V 4 bases short and J 8 bases short, with 13 bases between. Concerning this clonotype: No antigen is known for it.

The sample also formed part of further work on T cells expressing NK-cell markers. From that study: The contribution of dominant NKG2C+ clonotypes to CD8+ T cells in six donors was roughly 1.0-8%.

The genes are TRBV24-1 and TRBJ1-2; D gene ambiguous. This clonotype was obtained from a young woman in good health. Sequencing was done on a sample of PBMCs. CDR3 DNA sequence: TGTGCCACCAGTGACCTTAACCACGGAGGCTACACCTTC. Translating it yields CATSDLNHGGYTF.